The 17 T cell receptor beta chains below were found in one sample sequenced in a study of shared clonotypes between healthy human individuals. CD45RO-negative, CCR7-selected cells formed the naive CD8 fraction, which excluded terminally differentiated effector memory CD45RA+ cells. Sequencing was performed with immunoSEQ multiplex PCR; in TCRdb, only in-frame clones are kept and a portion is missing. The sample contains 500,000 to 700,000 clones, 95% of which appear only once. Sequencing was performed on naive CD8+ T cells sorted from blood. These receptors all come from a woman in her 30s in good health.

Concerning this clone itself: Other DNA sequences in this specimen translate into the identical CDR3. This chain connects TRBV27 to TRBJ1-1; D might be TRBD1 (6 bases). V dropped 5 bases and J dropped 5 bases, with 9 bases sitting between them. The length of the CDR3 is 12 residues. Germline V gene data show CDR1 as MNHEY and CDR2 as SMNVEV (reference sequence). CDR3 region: CASSLRGTEAFF. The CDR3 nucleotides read TGTGCCAGCAGTCTCAGGGGTACTGAAGCTTTCTTT.

The CDR3 sequence is CASSEVSTGELFF. CDR3 sequence (DNA): TGTGCCAGCAGTGAAGTATCCACCGGGGAGCTGTTTTTT. The rearrangement uses TRBV2 and TRBJ2-2; D gene ambiguous. Germline CDR1 and CDR2: SNHLY and FYNNEI. This CDR3 spans 13 amino acids. V lost 1 base and J lost 4, with 4 bases in between.

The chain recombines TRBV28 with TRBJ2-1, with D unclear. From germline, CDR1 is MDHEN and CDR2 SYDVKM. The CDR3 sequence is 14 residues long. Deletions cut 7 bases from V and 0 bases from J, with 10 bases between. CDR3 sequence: CASKHSSSYNEQFF. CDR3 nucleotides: TGTGCCAGCAAGCACAGTAGCTCCTACAATGAGCAGTTCTTC.

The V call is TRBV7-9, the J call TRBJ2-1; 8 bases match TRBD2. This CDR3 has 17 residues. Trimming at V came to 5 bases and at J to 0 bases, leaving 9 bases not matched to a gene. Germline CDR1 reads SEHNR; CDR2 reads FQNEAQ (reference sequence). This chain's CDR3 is CASSRPLAESSYNEQFF. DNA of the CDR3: TGTGCCAGCAGCCGACCACTAGCGGAGAGCTCCTACAATGAGCAGTTCTTC.

CDR3 in amino acids: CASSQDLAGVEQYF. The CDR3 DNA sequence: TGCGCCAGCAGCCAAGATCTAGCGGGAGTGGAGCAGTACTTC. The J gene is TRBJ2-5, the V gene TRBV4-1, with TRBD2 matching 10 bases. The CDR3 consists of 14 residues. V shed 0 bases and J 11 bases; nucleotides not matched to a gene: 6. Germline V gene data show CDR1 as MGHRA and CDR2 as YSYEKL.

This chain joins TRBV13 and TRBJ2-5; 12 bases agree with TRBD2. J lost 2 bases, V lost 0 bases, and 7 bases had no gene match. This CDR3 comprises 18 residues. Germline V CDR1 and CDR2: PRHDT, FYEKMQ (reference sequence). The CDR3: CASSLGETSGRTQETQYF. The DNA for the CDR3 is TGTGCCAGCAGCTTAGGCGAAACTAGCGGGAGGACGCAAGAGACCCAGTACTTC.

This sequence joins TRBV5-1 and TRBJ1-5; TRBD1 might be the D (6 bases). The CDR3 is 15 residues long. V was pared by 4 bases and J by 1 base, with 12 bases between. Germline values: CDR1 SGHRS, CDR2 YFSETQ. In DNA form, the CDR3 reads TGCGCCAGCAGCCATCAGGGGTACAGCAATCAGCCCCAGCATTTT. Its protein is CASSHQGYSNQPQHF.

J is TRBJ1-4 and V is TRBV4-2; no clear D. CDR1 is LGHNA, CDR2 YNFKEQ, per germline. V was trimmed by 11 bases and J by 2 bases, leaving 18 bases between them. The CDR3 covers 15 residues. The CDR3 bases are TGTGCCGGAGCGGCGGTCGGATCGACTAATGAAAAACTGTTTTTT. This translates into CAGAAVGSTNEKLFF.

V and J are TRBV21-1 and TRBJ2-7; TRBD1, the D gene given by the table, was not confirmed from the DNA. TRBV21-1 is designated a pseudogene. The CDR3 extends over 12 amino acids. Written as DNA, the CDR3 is TGTGCCAGCAGATACGGGGACAGCGAGCAGTACTTC. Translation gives CASRYGDSEQYF.

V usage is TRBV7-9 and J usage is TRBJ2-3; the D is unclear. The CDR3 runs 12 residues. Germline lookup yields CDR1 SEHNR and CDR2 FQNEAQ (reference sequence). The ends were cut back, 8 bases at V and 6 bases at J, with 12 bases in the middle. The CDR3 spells CASHYRVDTQYF. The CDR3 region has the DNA TGTGCCAGCCACTACAGAGTGGATACGCAGTATTTT.

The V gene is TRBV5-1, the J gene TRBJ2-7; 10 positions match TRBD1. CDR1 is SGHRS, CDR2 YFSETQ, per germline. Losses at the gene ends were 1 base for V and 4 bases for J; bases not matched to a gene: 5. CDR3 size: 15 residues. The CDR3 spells CASSLSRTGGYEQYF. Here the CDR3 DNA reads TGCGCCAGCAGCTTGTCCCGGACAGGGGGTTACGAGCAGTACTTC.

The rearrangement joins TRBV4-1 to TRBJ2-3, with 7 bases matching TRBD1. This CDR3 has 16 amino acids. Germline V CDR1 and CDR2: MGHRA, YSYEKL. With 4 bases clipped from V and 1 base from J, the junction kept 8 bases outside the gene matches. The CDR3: CASSLRQGGGTDTQYF. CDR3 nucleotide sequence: TGCGCCAGCAGCCTTAGACAGGGTGGGGGCACAGATACGCAGTATTTT.

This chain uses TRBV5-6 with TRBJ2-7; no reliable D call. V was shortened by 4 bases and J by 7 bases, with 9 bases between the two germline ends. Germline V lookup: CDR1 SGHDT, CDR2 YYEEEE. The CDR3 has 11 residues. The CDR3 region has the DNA TGTGCCAGCAGCGGGCTAGGGGAGCAGTACTTC. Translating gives CASSGLGEQYF.

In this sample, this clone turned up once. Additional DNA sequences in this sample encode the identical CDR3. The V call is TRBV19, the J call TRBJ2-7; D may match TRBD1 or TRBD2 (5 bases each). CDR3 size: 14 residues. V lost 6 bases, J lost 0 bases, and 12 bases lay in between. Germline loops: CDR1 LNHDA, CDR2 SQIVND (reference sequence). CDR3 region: CASSPGTSSYEQYF. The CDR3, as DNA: TGTGCCAGTAGCCCCGGGACGAGCTCCTACGAGCAGTACTTC.

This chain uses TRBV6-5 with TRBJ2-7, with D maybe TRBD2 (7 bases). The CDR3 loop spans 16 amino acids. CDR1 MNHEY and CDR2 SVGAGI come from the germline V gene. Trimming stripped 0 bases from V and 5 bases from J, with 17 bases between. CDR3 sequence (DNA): TGTGCCAGCAGTTACTCCCCGGGGGCGGGAGAGCACGAGCAGTACTTC. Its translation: CASSYSPGAGEHEQYF.

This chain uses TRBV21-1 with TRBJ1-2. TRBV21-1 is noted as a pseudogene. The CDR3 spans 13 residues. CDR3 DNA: TGTGCCAGCAGCAAAGCGGGGGGCCAAGGCTACACCTTC. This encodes CASSKAGGQGYTF.

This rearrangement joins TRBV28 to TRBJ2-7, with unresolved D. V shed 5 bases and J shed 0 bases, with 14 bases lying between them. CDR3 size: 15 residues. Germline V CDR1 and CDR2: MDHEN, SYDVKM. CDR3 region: CASSIIPESSYEQYF. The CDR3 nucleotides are TGTGCCAGCAGTATAATTCCGGAGAGCTCCTACGAGCAGTACTTC.